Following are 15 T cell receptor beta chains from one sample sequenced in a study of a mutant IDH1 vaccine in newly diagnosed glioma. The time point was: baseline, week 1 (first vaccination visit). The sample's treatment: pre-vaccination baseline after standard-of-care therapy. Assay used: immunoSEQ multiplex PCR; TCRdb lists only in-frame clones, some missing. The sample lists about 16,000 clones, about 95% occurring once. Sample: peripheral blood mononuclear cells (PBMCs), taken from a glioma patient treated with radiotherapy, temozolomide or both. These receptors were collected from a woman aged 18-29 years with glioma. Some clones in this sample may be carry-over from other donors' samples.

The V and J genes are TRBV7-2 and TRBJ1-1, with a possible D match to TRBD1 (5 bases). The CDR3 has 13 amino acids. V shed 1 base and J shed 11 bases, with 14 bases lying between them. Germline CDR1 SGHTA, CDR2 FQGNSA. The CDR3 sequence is CASSLDTGVRAFF. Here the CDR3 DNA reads TGTGCCAGCAGCTTAGATACGGGGGTGCGCGCTTTCTTT.

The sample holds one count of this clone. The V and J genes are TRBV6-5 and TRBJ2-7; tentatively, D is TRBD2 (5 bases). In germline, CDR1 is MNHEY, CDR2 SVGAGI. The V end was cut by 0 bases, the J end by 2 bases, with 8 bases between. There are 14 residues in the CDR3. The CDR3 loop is CASSYSLATYEQYF. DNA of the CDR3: TGTGCCAGCAGTTACTCCCTAGCAACCTACGAGCAGTACTTC.

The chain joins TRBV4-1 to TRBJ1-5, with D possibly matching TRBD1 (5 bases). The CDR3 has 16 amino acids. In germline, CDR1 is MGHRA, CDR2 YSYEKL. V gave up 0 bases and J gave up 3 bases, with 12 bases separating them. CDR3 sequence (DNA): TGCGCCAGCAGCCAAGATCCTCGGGGCCACAATCAGCCCCAGCATTTT. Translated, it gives CASSQDPRGHNQPQHF.

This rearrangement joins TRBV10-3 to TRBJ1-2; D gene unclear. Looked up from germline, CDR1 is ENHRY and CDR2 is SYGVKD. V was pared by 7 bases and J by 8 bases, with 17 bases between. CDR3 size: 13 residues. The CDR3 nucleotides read TGTGCCATCAATACGGGAGTGGGAGACGGCTACACCTTC. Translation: CAINTGVGDGYTF.

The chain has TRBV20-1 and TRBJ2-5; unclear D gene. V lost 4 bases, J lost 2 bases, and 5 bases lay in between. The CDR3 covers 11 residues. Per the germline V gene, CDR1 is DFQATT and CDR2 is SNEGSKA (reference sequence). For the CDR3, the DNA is TGCAGTGCTACACCACAAGAGACCCAGTACTTC. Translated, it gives CSATPQETQYF.

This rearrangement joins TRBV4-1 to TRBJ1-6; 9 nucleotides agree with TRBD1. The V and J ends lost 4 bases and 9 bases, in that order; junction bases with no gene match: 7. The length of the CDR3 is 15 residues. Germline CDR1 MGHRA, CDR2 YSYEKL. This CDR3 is CASSLSGQGSSPLHF. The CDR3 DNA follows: TGCGCCAGCAGCCTTTCGGGACAGGGATCTTCACCCCTCCACTTT.

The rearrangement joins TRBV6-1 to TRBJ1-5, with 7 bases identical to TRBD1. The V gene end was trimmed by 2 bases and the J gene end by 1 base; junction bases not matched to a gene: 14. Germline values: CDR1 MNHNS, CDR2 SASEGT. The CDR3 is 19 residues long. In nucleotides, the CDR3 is TGTGCCAGCAGTGAAAGAGTAGGAGGGGGCCGAATAAGCAATCAGCCCCAGCATTTT. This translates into CASSERVGGGRISNQPQHF.

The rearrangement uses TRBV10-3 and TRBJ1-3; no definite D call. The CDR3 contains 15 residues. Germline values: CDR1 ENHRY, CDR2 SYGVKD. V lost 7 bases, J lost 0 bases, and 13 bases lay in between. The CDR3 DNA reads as TGTGCCATCACGCCGTCGCAACCCTCTGGAAACACCATATATTTT. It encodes CAITPSQPSGNTIYF.

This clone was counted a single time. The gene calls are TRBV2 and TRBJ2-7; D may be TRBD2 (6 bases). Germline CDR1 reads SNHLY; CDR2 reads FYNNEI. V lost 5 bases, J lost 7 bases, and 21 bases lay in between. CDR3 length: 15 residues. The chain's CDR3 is CASSLGEVLPGEQYF. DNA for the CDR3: TGTGCCAGCAGTCTAGGGGAGGTTTTACCGGGGGAGCAGTACTTC.

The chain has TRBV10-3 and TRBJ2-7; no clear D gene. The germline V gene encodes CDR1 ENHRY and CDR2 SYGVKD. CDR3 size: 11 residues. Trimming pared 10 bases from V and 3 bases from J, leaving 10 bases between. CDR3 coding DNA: TGTGCCACTAAGGACGGCTACGAGCAGTACTTC. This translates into CATKDGYEQYF.

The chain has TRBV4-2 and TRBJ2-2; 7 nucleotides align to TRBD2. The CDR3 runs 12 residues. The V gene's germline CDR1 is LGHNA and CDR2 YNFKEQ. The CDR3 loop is CSTGGSGGELFF. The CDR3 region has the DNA TGTTCAACGGGAGGTTCCGGGGGGGAGCTGTTTTTT.

The CDR3 DNA sequence: TGTGCCAGCAGCTGGGGGACAGGGGGCACTGAAGCTTTCTTT. The encoded protein is CASSWGTGGTEAFF. The V and J genes are TRBV7-9 and TRBJ1-1, with 11 positions matching TRBD1. Germline V CDR1 and CDR2: SEHNR, FQNEAQ (reference sequence). This CDR3 is built from 14 residues. Losses at the gene ends were 4 bases for V and 4 bases for J; bases not matched to a gene: 2.

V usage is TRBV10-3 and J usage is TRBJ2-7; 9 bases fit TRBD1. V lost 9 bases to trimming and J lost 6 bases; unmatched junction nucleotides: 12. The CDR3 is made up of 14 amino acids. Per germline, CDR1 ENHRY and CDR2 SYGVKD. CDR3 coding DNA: TGTGCCATGGGAAACCGGGACAGGGAAAGCGAGCAGTACTTC. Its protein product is CAMGNRDRESEQYF.

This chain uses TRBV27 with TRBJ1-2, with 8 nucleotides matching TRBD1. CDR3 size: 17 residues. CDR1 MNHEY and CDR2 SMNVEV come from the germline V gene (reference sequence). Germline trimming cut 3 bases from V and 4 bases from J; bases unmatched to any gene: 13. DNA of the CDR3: TGTGCCAGCAGTTTTAGGGGAGACTGGGGACAGGTCTATGGCTACACCTTC. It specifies CASSFRGDWGQVYGYTF.

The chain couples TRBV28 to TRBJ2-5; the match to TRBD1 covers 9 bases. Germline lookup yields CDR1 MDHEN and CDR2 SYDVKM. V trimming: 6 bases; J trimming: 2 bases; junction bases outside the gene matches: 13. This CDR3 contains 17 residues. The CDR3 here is CASSSPNRGRWQETQYF. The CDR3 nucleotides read TGTGCCAGCAGCTCCCCTAACAGGGGGCGGTGGCAAGAGACCCAGTACTTC.